This T cell receptor beta chain comes out of a study of identical twins. MiXCR was run by TCRdb on the 5' RACE reads, yielding one entry per CDR3 protein. The sample consists of about 520,000 distinct CDR3 sequences, roughly a fifth of them appearing once. This clonotype was recorded a few times. V dropped 3 bases and J dropped 4; count of bases not matched to a gene: 5. This CDR3 has 16 amino acids. Germline loops: CDR1 MNHEY, CDR2 SMNVEV (reference sequence). Separately, the same data were catalogued under a study of T cells expressing NK-cell markers. That work states: One of eight sequenced donors was HCMV-seronegative; the other seven were seropositive. In roughly six donors, dominant CD3+CD56+NKG2C+ clonotypes ranked among the top 10 CD8+ clonotypes. A handful of donors showed these clonotypes also leading the CD3+CD56-NKG2C+ fraction. Whether expanded NKG2C+ T cell clones recognized HCMV stayed uncertain.

Input material: CD4+ T cells sorted from blood. J is TRBJ2-1 and V is TRBV27, with 11 bases lining up with TRBD2. The TCR was taken from a woman under 30 in good health. CDR3: CASSFLAGGYYNEQFF. CDR3 bases: TGTGCCAGCAGTTTCCTAGCGGGGGGCTATTACAATGAGCAGTTCTTC.